The 6 T cell receptor beta chains presented below share a single source sample, sequenced in a study of cytotoxic CD8 clonotypes in ibrutinib-treated CLL. The assay was immunoSEQ multiplex PCR, and TCRdb's table has in-frame clones only and misses some. The sample contains around 33,000 clones, approximately 45% of which appear only once. The sample consisted of PBMCs, taken before ibrutinib treatment. These receptors were collected from a human donor with chronic lymphocytic leukemia.

This clone is medium-sized. CDR3 bases: TGCGCCAGCAGCTTACAGGGTTGGACCTATAATTCACCCCTCCACTTT. This gives the protein CASSLQGWTYNSPLHF. The rearrangement uses TRBV4-1 and TRBJ1-6; D might be TRBD1 (6 bases). Germline V gene lookup returns CDR1 MGHRA and CDR2 YSYEKL. Trimming pared 5 bases from V and 2 bases from J, leaving 13 bases between. There are 16 residues in the CDR3.

This clone was observed a single time. The genes are TRBV6-4 and TRBJ2-3; no firm D call. Trimming stripped 5 bases from V and 1 base from J, with 10 bases between. Germline CDR1 MRHNA, CDR2 SNTAGT. The CDR3 spans 14 residues. The CDR3 bases are TGTGCCAGCAGTCCAAATTTGGGCACAGATACGCAGTATTTT. Its translation is CASSPNLGTDTQYF.

The gene calls are TRBV6-6 and TRBJ1-4; 7 bases match TRBD1. CDR3 length: 13 residues. Germline CDR1 and CDR2: MNHNY and SVGAGI (reference sequence). V was pared by 5 bases and J by 13 bases, with 10 bases of the junction left unmatched. The CDR3 loop reads CASSDVGTVRLFF. DNA for the CDR3: TGTGCCAGCAGTGATGTCGGGACAGTCAGACTGTTTTTT.

Worth noting for this clone: Within the sample, other DNA sequences also encode this same CDR3. The gene calls are TRBV10-3 and TRBJ2-7; 11 nucleotides match TRBD1. In germline, CDR1 is ENHRY, CDR2 SYGVKD. CDR3 length: 15 residues. The V gene end was trimmed by 0 bases and the J gene end by 3 bases; junction bases not matched to a gene: 1. The CDR3 nucleotides are TGTGCCATCAGTGAGTCTGGGACAGGGGGCTACGAGCAGTACTTC. It specifies CAISESGTGGYEQYF.

The chain employs TRBV5-1 and TRBJ1-1; D is perhaps TRBD1 (5 bases). The germline CDR1 and CDR2 sequences are SGHRS and YFSETQ. The CDR3 totals 14 residues. V gave up 6 bases and J gave up 0 bases, with 12 bases separating them. The CDR3 is CASNQGTLNTEAFF. The CDR3 coding sequence is TGCGCCAGCAATCAGGGCACCCTGAACACTGAAGCTTTCTTT. Drawing the rest from reference TRBV5-1 and TRBJ1-1, the complete variable domain is KAGVTQTPRYLIKTRGQQVTLSCSPISGHRSVSWYQQTPGQGLQFLFEYFSETQRNKGNFPGRFSGRQFSNSRSEMNVSTLELGDSALYLCASNQGTLNTEAFFGQGTRLTVV.

The V call is TRBV11-2, the J call TRBJ1-5; 8 bases are a match to TRBD1. Trimming at V came to 7 bases and at J to 0 bases, leaving 14 bases not matched to a gene. CDR1 is SGHAT and CDR2 is FQNNGV in the germline V gene. This CDR3 comprises 18 residues. CDR3 residues: CASTKGQGYLSSNQPQHF. CDR3 nucleotide sequence: TGTGCCAGCACAAAAGGACAGGGATACCTTTCTAGCAATCAGCCCCAGCATTTT.